This entry lists 10 T cell receptor beta chains sequenced from one sample in a study of tissue T cells after allogeneic stem cell transplantation. TCRdb's table, derived via immunoSEQ multiplex PCR, lists solely in-frame clones and lacks some. The sample carries 40,000 to 60,000 clones, roughly 73% recorded once. Input material: sorted cells pooled from one or two spleens. These receptors all stem from a pool of C57BL/6 mice in good health.

The sample holds a few counts of this clone. Gene names are the mouse ones. The read is 1 residue too short to cover the CDR3 end, so that end is filled in from the germline J gene. The V and J genes are TRBV14 and TRBJ2-5; D is tentatively TRBD1 or TRBD2 (5 bases each). Germline V gives CDR1 SGHDT, CDR2 FRDEAV. The CDR3 spans 14 residues. The V gene lost 3 bases and the J gene lost 2 bases, with 10 bases spanning the gap. The DNA read from the CDR3 is TGTGCCAGCAGTTCGGGGGACGGCCAAGACACCCAGTAC. Its protein product is CASSSGDGQDTQY. The CDR3 in its entirety is CASSSGDGQDTQYF.

Remarks on this clone: Gene names refer to mouse genes. The read halts 1 residue ahead of the CDR3 end, with the missing end drawn from the germline J gene. V and J are TRBV5 and TRBJ2-7; D perhaps matches TRBD1 (6 bases). Germline values: CDR1 LGHNA, CDR2 YNLKQL (reference sequence). This CDR3 has 15 residues. Trimming left V 3 bases short and J 0 bases short, with 12 bases between. CDR3 bases read: TGTGCCAGCAGCCACACCCGGGACAACTCCTATGAACAGTAC. Its translation: CASSHTRDNSYEQY. The whole CDR3 is CASSHTRDNSYEQYF.

Note on this clone: Mouse gene names and germline throughout. The CDR3 end lies 1 residue beyond the end of the read and is filled in from the germline J gene. This chain links TRBV20 with TRBJ2-7; TRBD2 matches 12 bases. The CDR3 has 13 residues. Germline CDR1 is GFQATS and CDR2 is STVNSAI. J was trimmed by 7 bases and V by 0 bases; bases with no gene match: 1. Here the CDR3 reads CGARDGTGGEQYF. Incomplete CDR3 DNA: TGTGGTGCTAGGGATGGGACTGGGGGGGAACAGTAC.

On this clone itself: All gene names here are mouse names. The observed sequence ends 1 residue before the CDR3 terminus, with the missing tail filled in from the germline J gene. The chain couples TRBV3 to TRBJ1-3; D gene unclear. CDR3 length: 14 amino acids. The germline V and J ends were trimmed by 2 bases and 0 bases, with 5 bases remaining between them. In germline, CDR1 is SNHLY, CDR2 FYNGKV (reference sequence). Partial CDR3 DNA: TGTGCCAGCAGCTTACAACTTTCTGGAAATACGCTCTAT. This codes for CASSLQLSGNTLY. The full CDR3 sequence reads CASSLQLSGNTLYF. The full variable domain, with the rest looked up from reference TRBV3 and TRBJ1-3, is GPKVLQIPSHQIIDMGQMVTLNCDPVSNHLYFYWYKQILGQQMEFLVNFYNGKVMEKSKLFKDQFSVERPDGSYFTLKIQPTALEDSAVYFCASSLQLSGNTLYFGEGSRLIVV.

Of note for this clone: Mouse gene names and germline throughout. Sequencing ends 1 residue short of the CDR3 end; the germline J gene provides the rest. The J gene is TRBJ1-3, the V gene TRBV3; possible D gene TRBD1, 5 bases. Germline V gene data show CDR1 as SNHLY and CDR2 as FYNGKV (reference sequence). CDR3 size: 15 residues. The V end lost 3 bases, the J end lost 0 bases, and 9 bases lay between the germline ends. Incomplete CDR3 DNA: TGTGCCAGCAGCTTCGGGGCCTTTTCTGGAAATACGCTCTAT. Translation gives CASSFGAFSGNTLY. The whole CDR3 is CASSFGAFSGNTLYF.

As regards this clone: Mouse germline and gene names are used. The CDR3 loop is CASSLDWGVRQLYF. Partial CDR3 DNA: TGTGCCAGCAGCTTGGACTGGGGGGTGAGGCAGCTCTAC. The chain links TRBV4 to TRBJ2-2; the match to TRBD2 covers 11 bases. Coverage ceases 1 residue before the CDR3 finishes, and the germline J gene fills in the end. The V and J ends lost 4 bases and 9 bases, in that order; junction bases with no gene match: 4. This CDR3 is 14 amino acids long. Germline V gene lookup returns CDR1 LGHDT and CDR2 YNNKQL (reference sequence).

As to this clone: Mouse gene names and germline throughout. With the read ending 1 residue before the CDR3 end, the germline J gene is used to fill in that end. The V gene is TRBV4, the J gene TRBJ2-2; no clear D gene. V shed 5 bases and J shed 0 bases, with 4 bases lying between them. Germline values: CDR1 LGHDT, CDR2 YNNKQL (reference sequence). This CDR3 has 13 residues. CDR3 protein: CASSPANTGQLYF. CDR3 DNA (partial): TGTGCCAGCAGCCCTGCAAACACCGGGCAGCTCTAC. Combining the CDR3 with reference TRBV4 and TRBJ2-2 gives the whole variable domain ETAVFQTPNYHVTQVGNEVSFNCKQTLGHDTMYWYKQDSKKLLKIMFSYNNKQLIVNETVPRRFSPQSSDKAHLNLRIKSVEPEDSAVYLCASSPANTGQLYFGEGSKLTVL.

Only a few counts were recorded for this clone. Gene names denote mouse genes. The read ends 1 residue before the CDR3 terminus; that terminus is restored from the germline J gene. The chain has TRBV31 and TRBJ1-4; 12 bases map to TRBD1. The V gene's germline CDR1 is GKSSPN and CDR2 SITVG. The V gene end was trimmed by 0 bases and the J gene end by 6 bases; junction bases not matched to a gene: 2. The CDR3 extends over 15 amino acids. The CDR3 loop reads CAWSLGTGGDERLFF. CDR3 bases read: TGTGCCTGGAGTCTAGGGACAGGGGGCGACGAAAGATTATTT. The complete variable domain, with remaining parts taken from reference TRBV31 and TRBJ1-4, reads AQTIHQWPVAEIKAVGSPLSLGCTIKGKSSPNLYWYWQATGGTLQQLFYSITVGQVESVVQLNLSASRPKDDQFILSTEKLLLSHSGFYLCAWSLGTGGDERLFFGHGTKLSVL.

This clone appeared once. The gene symbols are mouse symbols. The CDR3 end lies 1 residue beyond the end of the read and is filled in from the germline J gene. The chain recombines TRBV5 with TRBJ2-4; D not resolved. Between the trimmed V and J ends, which lost 0 bases and 3 bases, there was a span of 7 bases. The CDR3 extends over 14 amino acids. The germline V gene encodes CDR1 LGHNA and CDR2 YNLKQL (reference sequence). The CDR3 sequence is CASSQEADQNTLYF. Partial CDR3 DNA: TGTGCCAGCAGCCAAGAAGCTGACCAAAACACCTTGTAC.

Comments on this clone: Genes and germline are mouse. The CDR3 is cut off 1 residue early in the read; its end comes from the germline J gene. V gene TRBV13-3 combines with J gene TRBJ2-2, with D tentatively TRBD2 (7 bases). V lost 0 bases and J lost 2, with 8 bases in between. CDR1 is NNHDY and CDR2 is SYVADS in the germline V gene. The CDR3 is made up of 15 amino acids. The CDR3 here is CASSDEGGNTGQLYF. CDR3 bases read: TGTGCCAGCAGTGATGAGGGGGGCAACACCGGGCAGCTCTAC.